This T cell receptor beta chain derives from a study of cytomegalovirus exposure and HLA in healthy donors. Overall study context: One earlier analysis, a look at 150 million to 200 million T cells, found about 100 million unique TCR beta sequences.

Vbeta (60) and Jbeta (13) primers were used in the PCR. Only in-frame clones appear in the TCRdb table, and some are missing; sequencing was by immunoSEQ multiplex PCR. Among around 160,000 clones listed, about 83% were seen once. Points from the study as a whole: Cytomegalovirus-associated TCR beta chains were listed, numbering around 150.

Although they were nominally healthy when sampled, donors likely had unrecorded immune exposures. The table lists this clone with a count of one. Its cognate antigen is unknown. This receptor was identified in a man in his forties in good health and CMV-seropositive. Sequencing was carried out using PBMCs.

The CDR3 spells CASSFSSGSVDTQYF. The CDR3 DNA sequence: TGTGCCAGCAGCTTTTCTAGCGGGAGTGTAGATACGCAGTATTTT. The chain has TRBV7-8 and TRBJ2-3, with TRBD2 matching over 10 bases. The V and J ends lost 3 bases and 5 bases, in that order; junction bases with no gene match: 5. The CDR3 sequence is 15 residues long. Looked up from germline, CDR1 is SGHVS and CDR2 is FQNEAQ. Based on the CDR3 plus reference TRBV7-8 and TRBJ2-3, the full variable domain is GAGVSQSPRYKVAKRGQDVALRCDPISGHVSLFWYQQALGQGPEFLTYFQNEAQLDKSGLPSDRFFAERPEGSVSTLKIQRTQQEDSAVYLCASSFSSGSVDTQYFGPGTRLTVL.